Sequencing of this T cell receptor beta chain was carried out in a study of blood T cells in healthy people across ages. Trimming pared 0 bases from V and 8 bases from J, leaving 13 bases between. From germline, CDR1 is MNHEY and CDR2 SVGAGI. CDR3 length: 14 amino acids. Turning to this clonotype: Antigen: not known.

Through a sample-barcoded 5' primer and a J-beta primer mix, a second PCR was run for roughly 7 to 12 cycles. TCRdb re-derived calls from the 5' RACE reads in MiXCR, one entry per CDR3 protein. The sample consists of approximately 800,000 distinct CDR3 sequences, roughly 25% of them appearing once. Study-wide results and caveats: Naive T cell percentage showed a strong correlation with TCR beta diversity.

A further study also used this sample, focusing on T cells of mothers and their children.

Sequencing used blood. The sequence was collected from a boy younger than 18 in good health. This rearrangement joins TRBV6-5 to TRBJ1-1; D possibly corresponds to TRBD1 (5 bases). The CDR3 DNA sequence: TGTGCCAGCAGTTACTCGAGGGTTCGGGGGGAAGCTTTCTTT. Translated: CASSYSRVRGEAFF.